The next 20 T cell receptor beta chains were all read from a single sample in a study of blood T cell repertoires in COVID-19. Some clones are missing from TCRdb's copy, which holds only in-frame ones; the method was immunoSEQ multiplex PCR. The table has tens of thousands of clones, 80% to 90% seen once. The source material was peripheral blood. These receptors all stem from a human donor in a cohort sampled during active COVID-19.

By share, this clone counts as medium-sized (0.01 to 0.1%). The chain carries TRBV2 and TRBJ2-6; D perhaps matches TRBD2 (6 bases). Trimming pared 3 bases from V and 7 bases from J, leaving 22 bases between. Per germline, CDR1 SNHLY and CDR2 FYNNEI. The CDR3 covers 18 residues. CDR3 bases: TGTGCCAGCAGTGACGGCCGGGGGATTCGGTTGAGAGCCAACGTCCTGACTTTC. Translation: CASSDGRGIRLRANVLTF.

This clone was recorded once. The rearrangement uses TRBV3-1 (or the pseudogene TRBV3-2) and TRBJ2-1; TRBD2 agrees at 7 bases. CDR1 is LGHDT, CDR2 YNNKEL, per germline (reference sequence). Trimming took 3 bases from V and 8 from J; bases not matched to a gene: 4. This CDR3 region has 13 residues. DNA of the CDR3: TGTGCCAGCAGCCATGCCGCGGGGGATGAGCAGTTCTTC. The encoded protein is CASSHAAGDEQFF.

The V and J genes are TRBV10-1 and TRBJ2-5, with 9 bases identical to TRBD1. Trimming cost V 4 bases and J 0 bases; bases outside gene matches: 3. This CDR3 contains 15 residues. Germline assignment: CDR1 WNHNN and CDR2 SYGVQD (reference sequence). The CDR3 reads CASSVGQGYQETQYF. Here the CDR3 DNA reads TGCGCCAGCAGTGTTGGACAGGGGTACCAAGAGACCCAGTACTTC.

This clone was observed a few times. This chain connects TRBV6-2 or TRBV6-3 to TRBJ2-1, with TRBD2 identical over 8 bases. The CDR3 runs to 18 residues. The trim removed 0 bases at V and 5 bases at J, leaving 12 bases unmatched. Per the germline V gene, CDR1 is MNHEY and CDR2 is SVGEGT. CDR3 region: CASSYSLGVAGGDNEQFF. In DNA, the CDR3 is TGTGCCAGCAGTTACTCCTTGGGAGTGGCGGGAGGAGACAATGAGCAGTTCTTC.

The chain has TRBV5-8 and TRBJ2-5, with 9 bases aligning to TRBD1. V lost 4 bases to trimming and J lost 1 base; unmatched junction nucleotides: 2. Germline CDR1 SGHTS, CDR2 YDEGEE. This CDR3 is 14 amino acids long. The CDR3 coding sequence is TGTGCCAGCAGCGCGGGACAGGGCCAAGAGACCCAGTACTTC. It specifies CASSAGQGQETQYF.

The J gene is TRBJ2-6, the V gene TRBV28; D possibly corresponds to TRBD1 (5 bases). V shed 6 bases and J shed 0 bases, with 12 bases lying between them. This CDR3 region has 16 residues. Germline V gene data show CDR1 as MDHEN and CDR2 as SYDVKM. Here the CDR3 reads CASSPPGISGANVLTF. The CDR3 bases are TGTGCCAGCAGCCCTCCAGGGATCTCTGGGGCCAACGTCCTGACTTTC. The full variable domain, in which reference TRBV28 and TRBJ2-6 provide the parts outside the CDR3, is DVKVTQSSRYLVKRTGEKVFLECVQDMDHENMFWYRQDPGLGLRLIYFSYDVKMKEKGDIPEGYSVSREKKERFSLILESASTNQTSMYLCASSPPGISGANVLTFGAGSRLTVL.

The chain couples TRBV7-6 to TRBJ2-3; 7 positions match TRBD1. The V and J ends lost 1 base and 2 bases, in that order; junction bases with no gene match: 3. Germline CDR1 is SGHVS and CDR2 is FNYEAQ. The CDR3 loop spans 15 amino acids. The CDR3: CASSLVTGDTDTQYF. The CDR3 nucleotides are TGTGCCAGCAGCTTAGTTACAGGGGACACAGATACGCAGTATTTT.

V gene TRBV6-2 or TRBV6-3 combines with J gene TRBJ2-7; a weak D match, TRBD1 (6 bases). There are 14 residues in the CDR3. Deletions cut 2 bases from V and 0 bases from J, with 8 bases between. Germline V CDR1 and CDR2: MNHEY, SVGEGT. The CDR3, as DNA: TGTGCCAGCAGTTACAGGGACACCTCCTACGAGCAGTACTTC. This codes for CASSYRDTSYEQYF.

The CDR3 loop reads CASSLEDSANTGELFF. The DNA for the CDR3 is TGCGCCAGCAGCTTGGAGGACAGCGCGAACACCGGGGAGCTGTTTTTT. The chain links TRBV5-1 to TRBJ2-2, with D possibly TRBD1 on 6 matching bases. The CDR3 is made up of 16 amino acids. Trimming removed 0 bases at V and 0 bases at J, with 9 bases between. Germline V gene lookup returns CDR1 SGHRS and CDR2 YFSETQ.

This chain connects TRBV2 to TRBJ1-5, with no clear D. V was shortened by 1 base and J by 5 bases, with 6 bases between the two germline ends. CDR1 is SNHLY and CDR2 is FYNNEI in the germline V gene. The CDR3 consists of 13 residues. The CDR3: CASSEGADQPQHF. For the CDR3, the DNA is TGTGCCAGCAGTGAAGGAGCGGATCAGCCCCAGCATTTT. Combining the CDR3 with reference TRBV2 and TRBJ1-5 gives the whole variable domain EPEVTQTPSHQVTQMGQEVILRCVPISNHLYFYWYRQILGQKVEFLVSFYNNEISEKSEIFDDQFSVERPDGSNFTLKIRSTKLEDSAMYFCASSEGADQPQHFGDGTRLSIL.

The J gene is TRBJ1-5, the V gene TRBV29-1; a possible D gene is TRBD1 (5 bases). Trimming pared 5 bases from V and 0 bases from J, leaving 14 bases between. Germline-derived CDR1 and CDR2 are SQVTM and ANQGSEA. The CDR3 runs to 15 residues. CDR3 nucleotide sequence: TGCAGCGTTAGGCAGGGCCAATATAGCAATCAGCCCCAGCATTTT. This sequence encodes CSVRQGQYSNQPQHF.

This chain joins TRBV30 and TRBJ2-4; 9 positions agree with TRBD1. Trimming at V came to 1 base and at J to 0 bases, leaving 1 base not matched to a gene. Germline V lookup: CDR1 GTSNPN, CDR2 SVGIG (reference sequence). The length of the CDR3 is 15 residues. CDR3 region: CAWSGTGVAKNIQYF. DNA of the CDR3: TGTGCCTGGAGTGGGACAGGGGTAGCCAAAAACATTCAGTACTTC.

The V call is TRBV27, the J call TRBJ2-2, with 11 bases that match TRBD2. V was clipped by 8 bases and J by 4 bases; unmatched bases: 15. There are 18 residues in the CDR3. Germline V lookup: CDR1 MNHEY, CDR2 SMNVEV (reference sequence). Here the CDR3 DNA reads TGTGCCAGCCGTATTGATGGTAGCGGGGGGGTAGGCACCGGGGAGCTGTTTTTT. The encoded protein is CASRIDGSGGVGTGELFF.

The genes are TRBV7-8 and TRBJ1-6, with 8 nucleotides matching TRBD1. CDR1 and CDR2 from the germline V gene are SGHVS and FQNEAQ. J was trimmed by 7 bases and V by 5 bases; bases with no gene match: 10. The CDR3 extends over 16 amino acids. This CDR3 is CASSPRGTGDNSPLHF. CDR3 DNA: TGTGCCAGCAGCCCGCGGGGGACAGGAGACAATTCACCCCTCCACTTT.

This clone was found once. The rearrangement joins TRBV5-1 to TRBJ2-7; TRBD1 matches 7 bases. With 0 bases clipped from V and 6 bases from J, the junction kept 6 bases outside the gene matches. Per germline, CDR1 SGHRS and CDR2 YFSETQ. The CDR3 has 14 amino acids. DNA of the CDR3: TGCGCCAGCAGCTTGGGACAGGGACGCTCCGAGCAGTACTTC. This sequence encodes CASSLGQGRSEQYF.

The J gene is TRBJ2-7, the V gene TRBV6-5; TRBD1 matches 9 bases. With V trimmed by 7 bases and J by 5 bases, 3 bases remained unmatched. The CDR3 runs 12 residues. Looked up from germline, CDR1 is MNHEY and CDR2 is SVGAGI. This CDR3 reads CASTRDRDEQYF. DNA for the CDR3: TGTGCCAGCACAAGGGACAGGGACGAGCAGTACTTC.

V usage is TRBV6-5 and J usage is TRBJ2-2; 7 nucleotides match TRBD1. The CDR3 contains 15 residues. Germline CDR1 MNHEY, CDR2 SVGAGI. The V and J ends lost 6 bases and 7 bases, in that order; junction bases with no gene match: 11. The CDR3 DNA is TGTGCCAGCAGCCGTGACAGGGTGGTGATCGGGGAGCTGTTTTTT. It codes for CASSRDRVVIGELFF.

The chain has TRBV10-2 and TRBJ2-5; D is uncertain. From germline, CDR1 is WSHSY and CDR2 SAAADI. V lost 3 bases to trimming and J lost 1 base, with 9 bases between them. The length of the CDR3 is 14 residues. CDR3: CASSDDTTQETQYF. CDR3 bases: TGCGCCAGCAGTGACGACACAACCCAAGAGACCCAGTACTTC.

CDR3 DNA: TGTGCCAGCAGCGACCTACTGGGAGCTTTTTCCAATGAGCAGTTCTTC. Translation gives CASSDLLGAFSNEQFF. The chain combines TRBV5-5 with TRBJ2-1; weak D call: TRBD2 (5 bases). V dropped 4 bases and J dropped 6 bases, with 20 bases sitting between them. Looked up from germline, CDR1 is SGHKS and CDR2 is YYEKEE (reference sequence). This CDR3 is built from 16 residues.

V is TRBV5-4 and J is TRBJ2-2; 8 bases line up with TRBD2. The J segment lost 3 bases and the V segment lost 0 bases, leaving 10 bases of the junction unmatched. The CDR3 sequence is 18 residues long. CDR1 SGHNT and CDR2 YYREEE come from the germline V gene (reference sequence). CDR3 nucleotides: TGTGCCAGCAGCTTGGACGGCCCGGGGGGGTTCGACACCGGGGAGCTGTTTTTT. Translation gives CASSLDGPGGFDTGELFF.